Following are 10 T cell receptor beta chains from one sample sequenced in a study of blood T cells in healthy people across ages. With a J-beta primer mix and a sample-barcoded 5' primer, a second PCR ran roughly 6 to 12 cycles. TCRdb reanalysed the 5' RACE reads using MiXCR and keeps one entry per CDR3 protein. The sample has around 1,700,000 distinct CDR3 sequences; roughly 28% are singletons. The sample comprised blood. The source of these receptors is a young woman in good health.

The chain combines TRBV4-2 with TRBJ2-1; D might be TRBD2 (6 bases). This CDR3 is 18 amino acids long. Between the trimmed V and J ends, which lost 0 bases and 8 bases, there was a span of 23 bases. Germline assignment: CDR1 LGHNA and CDR2 YNFKEQ. As DNA, the CDR3 is TGTGCCAGCAGCCAAGATCGGGGGTTTCGGGGTGTTGGCGATGAGCAGTTCTTC. Translating it yields CASSQDRGFRGVGDEQFF.

This chain connects TRBV29-1 to TRBJ2-4; 16 bases fit TRBD2. CDR3 size: 14 residues. Looked up from germline, CDR1 is SQVTM and CDR2 is ANQGSEA. V lost 7 bases to trimming and J lost 13 bases; unmatched junction nucleotides: 10. CDR3 residues: CSAGGLAGGDEQYF. The CDR3 bases are TGCAGCGCTGGGGGACTAGCGGGAGGGGATGAGCAGTACTTC. The full variable domain, rest sourced from reference TRBV29-1 and TRBJ2-4, is SAVISQKPSRDICQRGTSLTIQCQVDSQVTMMFWYRQQPGQSLTLIATANQGSEATYESGFVIDKFPISRPNLTFSTLTVSNMSPEDSSIYLCSAGGLAGGDEQYFGAGTRLSVL.

This clonotype came up many times. This sequence joins TRBV7-9 and TRBJ2-1, with 7 bases lining up with TRBD1. Germline-derived CDR1 and CDR2 are SEHNR and FQNEAQ (reference sequence). CDR3 length: 15 amino acids. V lost 5 bases and J lost 0; bases outside the gene matches: 4. CDR3 in DNA: TGTGCCAGCAGCCGACGGGACAGCTCCTACAATGAGCAGTTCTTC. This gives the protein CASSRRDSSYNEQFF.

The V gene is TRBV4-1, the J gene TRBJ2-3; D might be TRBD2 (6 bases). Germline CDR1 reads MGHRA; CDR2 reads YSYEKL. The length of the CDR3 is 17 residues. Trimming stripped 1 base from V and 0 bases from J, with 14 bases between. This CDR3 reads CASSQVPRGTSTDTQYF. The CDR3, as DNA: TGCGCCAGCAGCCAAGTCCCGCGCGGGACTAGCACAGATACGCAGTATTTT.

This clonotype was counted at least ten times. This chain links TRBV2 with TRBJ2-4, with TRBD2 as a possible D gene (6 bases). The CDR3 runs 13 residues. Germline CDR1 reads SNHLY; CDR2 reads FYNNEI. Trimming stripped 9 bases from V and 13 bases from J, with 22 bases between. The CDR3 DNA sequence: TGTGCCAGTCAGCGGGTGTTACCCTACGGGCAGTACTTC. The encoded protein is CASQRVLPYGQYF.

The rearrangement links TRBV11-1 to TRBJ2-7; 8 nucleotides match TRBD2. V was pared by 2 bases and J by 5 bases, with 26 bases of the junction left unmatched. CDR1 SGHAT and CDR2 FQDESV come from the germline V gene (reference sequence). This CDR3 has 21 residues. In DNA form, the CDR3 reads TGTGCCAGCAGCTTAATTATCGCACCAAACGGACTAGCTAATTCCTACGACGAGCAGTACTTC. The encoded protein is CASSLIIAPNGLANSYDEQYF. The full variable domain, in which reference TRBV11-1 and TRBJ2-7 provide the parts outside the CDR3, is EAEVAQSPRYKITEKSQAVAFWCDPISGHATLYWYRQILGQGPELLVQFQDESVVDDSQLPKDRFSAERLKGVDSTLKIQPAELGDSAMYLCASSLIIAPNGLANSYDEQYFGPGTRLTVT.

Turning to this clonotype: Given a much more abundant clone one base away, this may be a read error. The V and J genes are TRBV12-3 or TRBV12-4 and TRBJ2-1; 8 positions agree with TRBD2. The end of the DNA aligns better with TRBJ2-7, so the J call may be wrong. The CDR3 is made up of 17 amino acids. CDR3 sequence: CASSLALSGSSYNEQYF. The DNA of the CDR3 is TGTGCCAGCAGTTTAGCGCTAAGCGGGAGCTCCTACAATGAGCAGTACTTC.

This sequence joins TRBV6-5 and TRBJ1-2; 7 bases map to TRBD1. Germline CDR1 reads MNHEY; CDR2 reads SVGAGI. The junction had 13 bases not matched to a gene; V was cut back by 7 bases and J by 8 bases. The CDR3 has 14 residues. The CDR3 DNA follows: TGTGCCAGCAACCGGGACAGCTCCTCGAGGGGCTACACCTTC. It encodes CASNRDSSSRGYTF.

In its sample, this clonotype was seen once. J is TRBJ2-4 and V is TRBV12-3 or TRBV12-4; D unresolved. The V gene lost 5 bases and the J gene lost 13 bases, with 21 bases spanning the gap. The CDR3 contains 14 residues. The CDR3 DNA sequence: TGTGCCAGCAGTCCTATGTCGGCCTACAATGAGCAGTACTTC. This encodes CASSPMSAYNEQYF.

On this clonotype: The junction departs from germline at one end; a sequencing error may be responsible. The chain has TRBV6-2 or TRBV6-3 and TRBJ1-2, with D possibly being TRBD1 (5 bases). CDR3 size: 15 residues. CDR1 is MNHEY, CDR2 SVGEGT, per germline. CDR3 DNA: TGTGCCAGCACCGAACCATCCAGGGCGGACTATGACTACACCTTC. It is translated as CASTEPSRADYDYTF.